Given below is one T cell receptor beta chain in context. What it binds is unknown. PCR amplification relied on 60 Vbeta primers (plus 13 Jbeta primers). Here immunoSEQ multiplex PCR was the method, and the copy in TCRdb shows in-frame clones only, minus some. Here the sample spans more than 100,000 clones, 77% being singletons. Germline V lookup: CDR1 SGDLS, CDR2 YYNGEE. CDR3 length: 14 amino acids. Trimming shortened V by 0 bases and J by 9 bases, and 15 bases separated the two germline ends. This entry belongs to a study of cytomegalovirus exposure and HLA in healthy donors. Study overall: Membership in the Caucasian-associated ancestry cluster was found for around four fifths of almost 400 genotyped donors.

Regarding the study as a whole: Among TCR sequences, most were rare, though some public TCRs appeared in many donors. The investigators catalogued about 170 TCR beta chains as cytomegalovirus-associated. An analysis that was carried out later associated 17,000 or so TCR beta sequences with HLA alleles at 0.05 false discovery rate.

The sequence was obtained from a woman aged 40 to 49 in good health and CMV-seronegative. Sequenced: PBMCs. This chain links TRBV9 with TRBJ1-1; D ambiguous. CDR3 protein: CASSVVGSDDQAFF. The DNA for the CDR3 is TGTGCCAGCAGCGTAGTGGGCTCTGACGATCAAGCTTTCTTT.